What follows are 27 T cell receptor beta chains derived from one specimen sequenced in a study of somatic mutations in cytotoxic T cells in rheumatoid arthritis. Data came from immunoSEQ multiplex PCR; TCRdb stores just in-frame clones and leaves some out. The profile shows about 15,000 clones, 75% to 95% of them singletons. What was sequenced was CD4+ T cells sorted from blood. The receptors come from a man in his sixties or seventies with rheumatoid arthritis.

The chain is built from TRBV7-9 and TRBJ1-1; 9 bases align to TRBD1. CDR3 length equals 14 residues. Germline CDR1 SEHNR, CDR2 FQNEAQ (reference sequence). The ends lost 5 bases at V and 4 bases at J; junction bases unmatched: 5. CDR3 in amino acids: CASSGRDRATEAFF. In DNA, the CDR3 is TGTGCCAGCAGCGGCCGGGACAGGGCCACTGAAGCTTTCTTT.

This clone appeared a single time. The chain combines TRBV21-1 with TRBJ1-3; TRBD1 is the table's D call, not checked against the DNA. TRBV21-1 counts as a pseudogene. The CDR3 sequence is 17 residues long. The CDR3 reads CASSKALDRSTGNTIYF. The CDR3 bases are TGTGCCAGCAGCAAAGCGCTGGACAGGTCAACTGGAAACACCATATATTTT.

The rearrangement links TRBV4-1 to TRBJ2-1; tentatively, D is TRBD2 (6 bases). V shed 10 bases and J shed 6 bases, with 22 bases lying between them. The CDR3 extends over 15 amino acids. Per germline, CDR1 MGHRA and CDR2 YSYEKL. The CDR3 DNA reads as TGCGCCACCAAGGGAGGCGCAAAGGATCCCAATGAGCAGTTCTTC. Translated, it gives CATKGGAKDPNEQFF.

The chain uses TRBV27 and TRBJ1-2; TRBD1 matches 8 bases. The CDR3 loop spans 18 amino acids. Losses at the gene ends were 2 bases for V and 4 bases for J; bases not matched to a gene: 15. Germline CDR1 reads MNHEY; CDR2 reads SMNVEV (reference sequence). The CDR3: CASSLKGFSPGGPYGYTF. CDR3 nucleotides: TGTGCCAGCAGTTTAAAAGGCTTCTCCCCAGGGGGCCCCTATGGCTACACCTTC.

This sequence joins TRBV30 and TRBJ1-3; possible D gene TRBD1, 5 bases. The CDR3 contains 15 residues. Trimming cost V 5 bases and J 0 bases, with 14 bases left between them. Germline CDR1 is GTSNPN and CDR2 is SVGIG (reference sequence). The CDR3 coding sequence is TGTGCCTGGGAGGTGGGGGGGGTCTCTGGAAACACCATATATTTT. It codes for CAWEVGGVSGNTIYF.

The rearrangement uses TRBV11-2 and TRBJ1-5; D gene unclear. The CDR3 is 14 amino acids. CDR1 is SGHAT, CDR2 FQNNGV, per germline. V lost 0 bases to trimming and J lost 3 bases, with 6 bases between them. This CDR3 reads CASSLDGSNQPQHF. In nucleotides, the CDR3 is TGTGCCAGCAGCTTAGACGGGTCCAATCAGCCCCAGCATTTT.

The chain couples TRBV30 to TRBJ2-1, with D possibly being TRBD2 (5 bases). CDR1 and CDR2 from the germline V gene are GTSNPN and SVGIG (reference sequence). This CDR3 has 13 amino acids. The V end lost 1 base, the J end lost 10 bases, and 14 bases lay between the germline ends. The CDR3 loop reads CAWSGSGSGEQFF. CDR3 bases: TGTGCCTGGAGTGGGTCGGGGTCGGGAGAGCAGTTCTTC.

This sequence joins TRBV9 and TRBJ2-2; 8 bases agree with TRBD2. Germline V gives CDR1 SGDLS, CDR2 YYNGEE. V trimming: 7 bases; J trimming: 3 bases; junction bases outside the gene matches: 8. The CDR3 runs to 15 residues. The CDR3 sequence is CASRPSGLDTGELFF. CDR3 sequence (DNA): TGTGCCAGCCGACCTTCGGGACTAGACACCGGGGAGCTGTTTTTT.

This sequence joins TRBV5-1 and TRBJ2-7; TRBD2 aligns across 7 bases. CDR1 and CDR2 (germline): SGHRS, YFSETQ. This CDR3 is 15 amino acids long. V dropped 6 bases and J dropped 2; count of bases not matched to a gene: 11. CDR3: CASTSSGGTTYEQYF. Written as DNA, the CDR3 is TGCGCCAGCACCTCCTCCGGGGGGACTACCTACGAGCAGTACTTC.

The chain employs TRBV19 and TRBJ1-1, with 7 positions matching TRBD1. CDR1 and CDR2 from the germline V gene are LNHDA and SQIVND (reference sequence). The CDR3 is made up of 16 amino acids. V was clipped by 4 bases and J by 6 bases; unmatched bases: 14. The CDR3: CASSTTPQGTSAEAFF. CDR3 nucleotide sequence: TGTGCCAGTAGTACCACACCACAGGGGACGTCAGCTGAAGCTTTCTTT.

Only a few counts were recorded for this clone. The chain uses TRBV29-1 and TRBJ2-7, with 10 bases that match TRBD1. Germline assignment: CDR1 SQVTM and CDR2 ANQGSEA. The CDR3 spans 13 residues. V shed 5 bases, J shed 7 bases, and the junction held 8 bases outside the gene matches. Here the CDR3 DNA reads TGCAGCGTTTCCGGGACAGGGGACGGGGAGCAGTACTTC. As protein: CSVSGTGDGEQYF.

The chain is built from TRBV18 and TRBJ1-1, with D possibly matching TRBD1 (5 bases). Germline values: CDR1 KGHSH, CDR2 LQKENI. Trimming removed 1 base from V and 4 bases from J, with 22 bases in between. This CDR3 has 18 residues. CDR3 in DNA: TGTGCCAGCTCACCACGCGGCAGGGATTATGGACTAGGCACTGAAGCTTTCTTT. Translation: CASSPRGRDYGLGTEAFF.

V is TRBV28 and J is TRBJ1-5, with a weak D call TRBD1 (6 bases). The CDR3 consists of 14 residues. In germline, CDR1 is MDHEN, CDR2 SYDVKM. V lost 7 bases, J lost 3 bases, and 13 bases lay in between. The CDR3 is CASTPQGLNQPQHF. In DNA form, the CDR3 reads TGTGCCAGCACCCCTCAGGGGCTCAATCAGCCCCAGCATTTT.

The CDR3 reads CASSLDQGYAYGYTF. CDR3 DNA: TGCGCCAGCAGCTTGGACCAGGGGTACGCCTATGGCTACACCTTC. The rearrangement joins TRBV5-1 to TRBJ1-2; tentative D call: TRBD1 (6 bases). Germline V gene sequence: CDR1 SGHRS, CDR2 YFSETQ. The CDR3 totals 15 residues. V gave up 0 bases and J gave up 4 bases, with 13 bases separating them. Filled out from reference TRBV5-1 and TRBJ1-2, the complete variable domain reads KAGVTQTPRYLIKTRGQQVTLSCSPISGHRSVSWYQQTPGQGLQFLFEYFSETQRNKGNFPGRFSGRQFSNSRSEMNVSTLELGDSALYLCASSLDQGYAYGYTFGSGTRLTVV.

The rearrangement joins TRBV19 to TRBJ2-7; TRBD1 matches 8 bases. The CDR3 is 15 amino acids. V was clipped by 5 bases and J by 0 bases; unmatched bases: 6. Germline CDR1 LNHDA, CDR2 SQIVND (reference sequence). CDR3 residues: CASSANRGDSYEQYF. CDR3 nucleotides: TGTGCCAGTAGTGCAAACAGGGGGGACTCCTACGAGCAGTACTTC.

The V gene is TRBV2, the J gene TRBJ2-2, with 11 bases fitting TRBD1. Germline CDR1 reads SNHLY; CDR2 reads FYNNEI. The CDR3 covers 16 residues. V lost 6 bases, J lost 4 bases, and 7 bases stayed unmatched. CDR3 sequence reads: CASRGGQGAGTGELFF. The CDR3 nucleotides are TGTGCCAGCAGGGGAGGACAGGGGGCAGGCACCGGGGAGCTGTTTTTT.

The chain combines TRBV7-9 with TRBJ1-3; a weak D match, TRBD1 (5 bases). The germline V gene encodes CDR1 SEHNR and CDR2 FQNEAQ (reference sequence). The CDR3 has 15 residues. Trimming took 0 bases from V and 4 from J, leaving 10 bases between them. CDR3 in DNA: TGTGCCAGCAGCTTAGCCCGCCGGGGGGGAAACACCATATATTTT. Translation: CASSLARRGGNTIYF.

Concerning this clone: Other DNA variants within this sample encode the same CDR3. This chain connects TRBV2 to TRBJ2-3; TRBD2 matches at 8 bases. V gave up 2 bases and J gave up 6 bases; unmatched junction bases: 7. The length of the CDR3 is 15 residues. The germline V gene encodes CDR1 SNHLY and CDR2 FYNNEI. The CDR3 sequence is CASSESREGRDTQYF. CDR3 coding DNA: TGTGCCAGCAGTGAATCTCGGGAGGGCCGCGATACGCAGTATTTT.

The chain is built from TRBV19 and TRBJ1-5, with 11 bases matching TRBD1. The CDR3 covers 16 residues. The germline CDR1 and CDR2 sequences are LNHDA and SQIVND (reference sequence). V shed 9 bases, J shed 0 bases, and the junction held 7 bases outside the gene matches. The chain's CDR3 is CASSDRGPYSNQPQHF. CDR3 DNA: TGTGCCAGCTCGGACAGGGGGCCTTATAGCAATCAGCCCCAGCATTTT.

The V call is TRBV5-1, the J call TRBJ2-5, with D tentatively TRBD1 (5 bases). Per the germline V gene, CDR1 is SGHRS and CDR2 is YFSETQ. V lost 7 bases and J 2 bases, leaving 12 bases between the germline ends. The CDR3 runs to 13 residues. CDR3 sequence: CASRKGSQETQYF. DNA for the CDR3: TGCGCCAGCCGGAAGGGGTCACAAGAGACCCAGTACTTC.

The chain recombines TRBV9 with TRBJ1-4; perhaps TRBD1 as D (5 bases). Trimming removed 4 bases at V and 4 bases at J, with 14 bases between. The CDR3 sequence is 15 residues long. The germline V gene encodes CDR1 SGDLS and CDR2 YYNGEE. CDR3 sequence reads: CASSPGGIDNEKLFF. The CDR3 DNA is TGTGCCAGCAGCCCCGGGGGGATTGATAATGAAAAACTGTTTTTT.

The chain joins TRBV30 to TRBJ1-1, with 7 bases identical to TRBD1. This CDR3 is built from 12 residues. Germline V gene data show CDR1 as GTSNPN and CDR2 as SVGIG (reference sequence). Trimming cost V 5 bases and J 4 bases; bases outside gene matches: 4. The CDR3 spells CAWDRQGTEAFF. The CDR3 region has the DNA TGTGCCTGGGACCGACAGGGCACTGAAGCTTTCTTT.

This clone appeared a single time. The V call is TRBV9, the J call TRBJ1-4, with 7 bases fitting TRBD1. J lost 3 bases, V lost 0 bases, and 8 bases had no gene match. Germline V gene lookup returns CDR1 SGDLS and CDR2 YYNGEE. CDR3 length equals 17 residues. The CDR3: CASSVGPRGNANEKLFF. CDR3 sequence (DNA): TGTGCCAGCAGCGTAGGGCCCAGGGGGAACGCTAATGAAAAACTGTTTTTT.

CDR3 loop: CASSEAGRTGGEQYF. Here the CDR3 DNA reads TGTGCCAGCAGTGAAGCGGGCCGGACCGGGGGTGAGCAGTACTTC. The chain employs TRBV2 and TRBJ2-7, with D tentatively TRBD2 (6 bases). Trimming removed 0 bases at V and 7 bases at J, with 16 bases between. CDR3 length equals 15 residues. In germline, CDR1 is SNHLY, CDR2 FYNNEI.

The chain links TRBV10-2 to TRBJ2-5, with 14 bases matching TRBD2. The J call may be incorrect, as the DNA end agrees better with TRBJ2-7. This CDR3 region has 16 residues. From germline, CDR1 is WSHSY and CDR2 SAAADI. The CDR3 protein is CASSESGTSGSYEQYF. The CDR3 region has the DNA TGCGCCAGCAGTGAGTCGGGGACTAGCGGGAGTTACGAGCAGTACTTC.

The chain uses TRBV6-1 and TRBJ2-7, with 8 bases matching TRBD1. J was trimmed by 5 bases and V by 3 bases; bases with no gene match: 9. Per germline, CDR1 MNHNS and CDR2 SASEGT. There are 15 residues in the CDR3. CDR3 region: CASSDGRQGSNEQYF. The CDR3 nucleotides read TGTGCCAGCAGTGATGGTCGACAGGGGAGTAACGAGCAGTACTTC.

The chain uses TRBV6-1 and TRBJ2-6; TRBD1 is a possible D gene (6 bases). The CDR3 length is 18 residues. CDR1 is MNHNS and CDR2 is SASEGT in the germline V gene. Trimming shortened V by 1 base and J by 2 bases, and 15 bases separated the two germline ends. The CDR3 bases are TGTGCCAGCAGTGAAGGGGTCTGGGGGCGAGCTGGGGCCAACGTCCTGACTTTC. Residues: CASSEGVWGRAGANVLTF.